What follows are 7 T cell receptor beta chains derived from one specimen sequenced in a study of T-cell memory formation after mild COVID-19. A single record per CDR3 protein comes from TCRdb applying MiXCR to the 5' RACE reads. This sample has some 40,000 distinct CDR3 sequences, with about 6.1% found just once. The sample consisted of PBMCs or a T cell subset sorted from them (not recorded which). These receptors were taken from an adult who had mild COVID-19 (a few samples of this study predate the infection). Cell type and time point are not known.

The genes are TRBV29-1 and TRBJ2-3; perhaps TRBD1 as D (5 bases). CDR3 length equals 14 residues. V lost 6 bases and J 4 bases, leaving 17 bases between the germline ends. Germline V CDR1 and CDR2: SQVTM, ANQGSEA. The chain's CDR3 is CSVDESGWADTQYF. CDR3 sequence (DNA): TGCAGCGTGGATGAGTCAGGGTGGGCAGATACGCAGTATTTT.

This clonotype showed up just a few times. CDR3 protein: CASSPRSPSPFTGELFF. The CDR3 region has the DNA TGTGCCAGCAGCCCCCGGAGCCCTTCACCATTCACCGGGGAGCTGTTTTTT. The V call is TRBV9, the J call TRBJ2-2; D gene ambiguous. Germline V CDR1 and CDR2: SGDLS, YYNGEE. V lost 4 bases and J lost 4, with 20 bases in between. This CDR3 is 17 amino acids long.

This clonotype was counted ten times or more. The CDR3 DNA follows: TGTGCCAGGGAAGGCGTTGCTGGCTTCTCTGGGGCCAACGTCCTGACTTTC. This encodes CAREGVAGFSGANVLTF. The gene calls are TRBV7-9 and TRBJ2-6; D call uncertain. V was cut by 9 bases and J by 0 bases, with 18 bases left in between. Germline V gives CDR1 SEHNR, CDR2 FQNEAQ (reference sequence). The CDR3 runs 17 residues.

The chain carries TRBV3-1 and TRBJ1-2; possible D gene TRBD1, 6 bases. CDR1 is LGHDT, CDR2 YNNKEL, per germline (reference sequence). V lost 1 base, J lost 4 bases, and 13 bases lay in between. The CDR3 has 15 amino acids. The CDR3, as DNA: TGTGCCAGCAGCCAAGTTACCGGGACAAGCTATGGCTACACCTTC. This codes for CASSQVTGTSYGYTF.

This clonotype was recorded a few times. The gene calls are TRBV6-1 and TRBJ2-7; perhaps D is TRBD1 or TRBD2 (5 bases each). Trimming left V 8 bases short and J 0 bases short, with 14 bases between. CDR1 and CDR2 from the germline V gene are MNHNS and SASEGT. The CDR3 extends over 14 amino acids. For the CDR3, the DNA is TGTGCCAGCGGAGAGGGGTGGAGCTCCTACGAGCAGTACTTC. This sequence encodes CASGEGWSSYEQYF.

The chain recombines TRBV7-6 with TRBJ1-6, with 8 positions matching TRBD1. The CDR3 length is 17 residues. Trimming removed 0 bases from V and 7 bases from J; junction bases left unmatched: 8. Germline CDR1 SGHVS, CDR2 FNYEAQ. In DNA, the CDR3 is TGTGCCAGCAGCTTAGCCTACACCGGACAGGGAAATTCACCCCTCCACTTT. Translation: CASSLAYTGQGNSPLHF.

This clonotype was seen repeatedly, ten times or more. This sequence joins TRBV9 and TRBJ2-7; weak D call: TRBD1 (6 bases). The CDR3 runs to 16 residues. Between the trimmed V and J ends, which lost 2 bases and 0 bases, there was a span of 15 bases. Germline CDR1 SGDLS, CDR2 YYNGEE. CDR3 nucleotide sequence: TGTGCCAGCAGCGTGAGTCCGGACAGCCTCTCCTACGAGCAGTACTTC. Amino acid sequence: CASSVSPDSLSYEQYF.